This TCR beta chain came from a study of shared clonotypes between healthy human individuals. V shed 1 base and J 6 bases; nucleotides not matched to a gene: 9. The germline gives CDR1 SGHAT, CDR2 FQNNGV. The CDR3 is 16 residues long. An even split of each subset's genomic DNA across several immunoSEQ plates was performed. Method: immunoSEQ multiplex PCR; TCRdb's copy keeps in-frame clones and lacks some. This table has 2.3 million or so clones, approximately 95% appearing once. Sequenced input: naive CD4+ T cells from PBMCs. Subset described: CD45RA+ positively selected. This clonotype originated in a man aged 18 to 35 in good health. Some clones in this sample may be carry-over from other donors' samples. V is TRBV11-2 and J is TRBJ2-7; the match to TRBD2 covers 10 bases. CDR3 region: CASSLGILAGVGEQYF. The CDR3 DNA follows: TGTGCCAGCAGCTTAGGGATTCTAGCGGGAGTAGGCGAGCAGTACTTC.